The 9 T cell receptor beta chains below all came from one sample that was sequenced in a study of cytomegalovirus exposure and HLA in healthy donors. Primers for the PCR totalled 60 Vbeta and 13 Jbeta. Profiling relied on immunoSEQ multiplex PCR, and the TCRdb table lists in-frame clones only, not all of them. The table records some 120,000 clones, 17% of them present only once. Sequencing was performed on PBMCs. These receptors came from a female donor in good health and CMV-seropositive.

The CDR3 loop is CASSQDRGDEQFF. CDR3 coding DNA: TGTGCCAGCAGCCAGGACAGGGGCGATGAGCAGTTCTTC. The chain is built from TRBV4-2 and TRBJ2-1; 9 bases fit TRBD1. This CDR3 is 13 amino acids long. J was trimmed by 8 bases and V by 3 bases; bases with no gene match: 2. Germline V gene sequence: CDR1 LGHNA, CDR2 YNFKEQ.

This chain joins TRBV5-1 and TRBJ1-6, with unresolved D. This CDR3 has 15 amino acids. V was trimmed by 0 bases and J by 0 bases, leaving 4 bases between them. The germline CDR1 and CDR2 sequences are SGHRS and YFSETQ. CDR3 sequence (DNA): TGCGCCAGCAGCTTGGGGAGCTCCTATAATTCACCCCTCCACTTT. Translated: CASSLGSSYNSPLHF.

This CDR3 reads CASSLATGSGNTIYF. The CDR3 nucleotides are TGTGCCAGCAGCTTAGCGACAGGCTCTGGAAACACCATATATTTT. The rearrangement links TRBV7-2 to TRBJ1-3; possible D gene TRBD1, 6 bases. The V gene lost 0 bases and the J gene lost 0 bases, with 6 bases spanning the gap. Germline CDR1 reads SGHTA; CDR2 reads FQGNSA. This CDR3 has 15 residues. Together with reference TRBV7-2 and TRBJ1-3, the CDR3 gives the full variable domain: GAGVSQSPSNKVTEKGKDVELRCDPISGHTALYWYRQSLGQGLEFLIYFQGNSAPDKSGLPSDRFSAERTGGSVSTLTIQRTQQEDSAVYLCASSLATGSGNTIYFGEGSWLTVV.

This chain links TRBV5-6 with TRBJ1-5; TRBD1 is a possible D gene (5 bases). Trimming shortened V by 4 bases and J by 5 bases, and 10 bases separated the two germline ends. Germline CDR1 is SGHDT and CDR2 is YYEEEE. The CDR3 runs 13 residues. This CDR3 reads CASSPGGDQPQHF. The CDR3 region has the DNA TGTGCCAGCAGCCCCGGGGGGGATCAGCCCCAGCATTTT.

This chain connects TRBV12-5 to TRBJ2-3; the D gene is possibly TRBD2 (7 bases). The V end was cut by 6 bases, the J end by 9 bases, with 25 bases between. CDR3 length: 16 residues. The germline V gene has CDR1 LGHNT and CDR2 FRNRAP. CDR3 coding DNA: TGTGCTAGTGGAAACTTGAGGGGGGGGCGATCGCCAACGCAGTATTTT. Encoded protein: CASGNLRGGRSPTQYF.

A few counts support this clone. The chain uses TRBV4-2 and TRBJ2-7, with D maybe TRBD1 (5 bases). Germline V gene data show CDR1 as LGHNA and CDR2 as YNFKEQ. This CDR3 has 13 residues. Trimming removed 5 bases from V and 0 bases from J, with 8 bases in between. Here the CDR3 reads CASSYDSSYEQYF. In nucleotides, the CDR3 is TGTGCCAGCAGCTATGACAGCTCCTACGAGCAGTACTTC.

This clone was observed a handful of times. The chain couples TRBV20-1 to TRBJ1-4; 7 nucleotides agree with TRBD1. J was trimmed by 14 bases and V by 6 bases; bases with no gene match: 3. The CDR3 is 9 residues long. Germline CDR1 reads DFQATT; CDR2 reads SNEGSKA (reference sequence). CDR3 bases: TGCAGTGCGGACAGGTGGCTGTTTTTT. This encodes CSADRWLFF.

V gene TRBV7-8 combines with J gene TRBJ2-1; 8 positions match TRBD2. The CDR3 loop spans 15 amino acids. Germline assignment: CDR1 SGHVS and CDR2 FQNEAQ. J gave up 3 bases and V 2 bases, and 3 bases lay outside the gene matches. CDR3 bases: TGTGCCAGCAGCTTAAATAGCGGGGACTACAATGAGCAGTTCTTC. As protein: CASSLNSGDYNEQFF.

The chain has TRBV5-4 and TRBJ2-7, with 7 bases aligning to TRBD1. The V gene end was trimmed by 4 bases and the J gene end by 3 bases; junction bases not matched to a gene: 13. The CDR3 runs 16 residues. The germline V gene encodes CDR1 SGHNT and CDR2 YYREEE (reference sequence). This chain's CDR3 is CASSLPGQVRIYEQYF. The CDR3 DNA follows: TGTGCCAGCAGCCTACCCGGACAGGTTCGTATCTACGAGCAGTACTTC. The whole variable domain, filled in from reference TRBV5-4 and TRBJ2-7, reads ETGVTQSPTHLIKTRGQQVTLRCSSQSGHNTVSWYQQALGQGPQFIFQYYREEENGRGNFPPRFSGLQFPNYSSELNVNALELDDSALYLCASSLPGQVRIYEQYFGPGTRLTVT.